These T cell receptor beta chains were read from a single sample in a study of cytomegalovirus exposure and HLA in healthy donors. Profiling relied on immunoSEQ multiplex PCR, and the TCRdb table lists in-frame clones only, not all of them. The profile shows about 99,000 clones, 60% to 80% of them singletons. What was sequenced was PBMCs. These receptors were taken from a man aged 55-75 years in good health and CMV-seropositive. Each CDR3 is given with its conserved first and last residue. The D gene is left open where the match is weak. Clone size is shown for a subset of rows, as once, few, many or a class of expanded clone.

v_call	j_call	cdr3_length	clone_size	d_call	cdr3_aa	cdr3_nt
TRBV6-5	TRBJ1-1	16	-	TRBD1	CASSYSPAGGSTEAFF	TGTGCCAGCAGTTACTCACCGGCAGGGGGGAGCACTGAAGCTTTCTTT
TRBV11-2	TRBJ2-3	13	-	TRBD1	CASSWTGGDTQYF	TGTGCCAGCAGCTGGACAGGGGGGGATACGCAGTATTTT
TRBV27	TRBJ1-5	14	-	-	CASRQGISVQPQHF	TGTGCCAGCAGACAGGGAATATCCGTACAGCCCCAGCATTTT
TRBV11-2	TRBJ2-2	16	-	TRBD1	CASSATGGWGTGELFF	TGTGCCAGCAGCGCTACAGGGGGCTGGGGCACCGGGGAGCTGTTTTTT
TRBV7-6	TRBJ1-1	15	few	-	CASSTRRGMNTEAFF	TGTGCCAGCAGCACCCGACGGGGGATGAACACTGAAGCTTTCTTT
TRBV18	TRBJ2-7	13	-	-	CASSSQAPYEQYF	TGTGCCAGCTCGTCACAGGCCCCCTACGAGCAGTACTTC
TRBV11-2	TRBJ2-7	15	-	TRBD1	CASSSPYRGSYEQYF	TGTGCCAGCAGCTCCCCGTACAGGGGCTCCTACGAGCAGTACTTC
TRBV5-6	TRBJ1-4	15	few	-	CASSTVGAANEKLFF	TGTGCCAGCAGCACGGTGGGGGCAGCTAATGAAAAACTGTTTTTT
TRBV5-8	TRBJ1-1	13	-	-	CASSFGGNPEAFF	TGTGCCAGCAGCTTCGGAGGTAACCCTGAAGCTTTCTTT
TRBV5-1	TRBJ1-2	13	-	-	CASSLTVLYGYTF	TGCGCCAGCAGCTTGACAGTCCTCTATGGCTACACCTTC
TRBV5-1	TRBJ2-2	16	-	TRBD2	CASSREGLGRTGELFF	TGCGCCAGCAGCCGAGAGGGACTAGGCAGAACCGGGGAGCTGTTTTTT
TRBV10-1	TRBJ1-5	16	-	-	CASSDLKSLSNQPQHF	TGCGCCAGCAGTGATCTAAAATCTCTTAGCAATCAGCCCCAGCATTTT
TRBV4-2	TRBJ2-7	19	-	TRBD2	CASSPLTVTSGGRAYEQYF	TGTGCCAGCAGCCCACTAACCGTGACTAGCGGGGGGAGAGCGTACGAGCAGTACTTC
TRBV18	TRBJ1-1	15	-	-	CASSPQDSGNTEAFF	TGTGCCAGCTCACCACAGGACAGCGGGAACACTGAAGCTTTCTTT
TRBV6-1	TRBJ2-5	15	-	TRBD2	CASRDTGTTRETQYF	TGTGCCAGCAGGGACACCGGGACTACACGGGAGACCCAGTACTTC
TRBV7-2	TRBJ2-4	15	-	-	CASSLMEMAKNIQYF	TGTGCCAGCAGCTTAATGGAGATGGCCAAAAACATTCAGTACTTC
TRBV2	TRBJ2-5	13	-	-	CASSATGYETQYF	TGTGCCAGCAGTGCCACAGGGTACGAGACCCAGTACTTC
TRBV5-1	TRBJ1-5	15	few	TRBD1	CASSFTGAPNQPQHF	TGCGCCAGCAGCTTCACAGGGGCGCCGAATCAGCCCCAGCATTTT
TRBV5-8	TRBJ1-1	14	-	TRBD1	CASSHGQGYTEAFF	TGTGCCAGCAGCCACGGACAGGGCTACACTGAAGCTTTCTTT
TRBV10-1	TRBJ2-4	16	-	TRBD1	CASSGDRSGVKNIQYF	TGCGCCAGCAGTGGGGACAGATCAGGGGTCAAAAACATTCAGTACTTC
TRBV25-1	TRBJ2-2	14	-	-	CASSGTQGTGELFF	TGTGCCAGCAGCGGTACACAGGGAACCGGGGAGCTGTTTTTT
TRBV7-8	TRBJ2-5	15	-	TRBD2	CASSLVLAGGETQYF	TGTGCCAGCAGCCTAGTACTAGCGGGGGGAGAGACCCAGTACTTC
TRBV7-6	TRBJ2-3	17	-	-	CASSSRSADWGTDTQYF	TGTGCCAGCAGCAGCCGTTCTGCTGACTGGGGCACAGATACGCAGTATTTT
TRBV5-1	TRBJ1-3	15	-	-	CASSLSAGAGNTIYF	TGCGCCAGCAGCTTGTCGGCAGGGGCTGGAAACACCATATATTTT
TRBV9	TRBJ2-2	13	-	-	CASTQGVGRELFF	TGTGCCAGCACACAAGGGGTAGGTAGGGAGCTGTTTTTT
TRBV11-2	TRBJ2-1	16	-	-	CASSLEMTGSYNEQFF	TGTGCCAGCAGCTTAGAGATGACAGGCTCCTACAATGAGCAGTTCTTC
TRBV18	TRBJ1-4	14	-	-	CASSPPATNEKLFF	TGTGCCAGCTCACCCCCTGCAACTAATGAAAAACTGTTTTTT
TRBV6-4	TRBJ1-1	13	-	-	CASSGDGGTEAFF	TGTGCCAGCAGTGGGGACGGGGGCACTGAAGCTTTCTTT
TRBV19	TRBJ2-3	15	-	-	CASRSGGVTTDTQYF	TGTGCCAGTAGATCGGGCGGGGTAACAACAGATACGCAGTATTTT